This T cell receptor (beta chain) was sequenced for a study of T cells in localized non-small cell lung cancer. The protocol was immunoSEQ multiplex PCR, while the TCRdb copy is restricted to in-frame clones and leaves out a portion. The repertoire holds about 52,000 clones, more than 85% seen once, with roughly 16% in the top ten. The CDR3 has 17 amino acids. Germline-derived CDR1 and CDR2 are LNHDA and SQIVND (reference sequence). The V end was cut by 4 bases, the J end by 1 base, with 17 bases between. This clonotype originated in a female donor with stage II lung adenocarcinoma. Material: PBMCs, obtained before any cancer treatment. This sequence joins TRBV19 and TRBJ2-4; maybe TRBD2 (5 bases). The CDR3 bases are TGTGCCAGTAGTACGAGGGCCCGGGCCTCCGCCAAAAACATTCAGTACTTC. This codes for CASSTRARASAKNIQYF.